These T cell receptor beta chains were read from a single sample in a study of human T cells and chemical hapten exposure. In TCRdb, the RACE reads were re-called with MiXCR into one record per CDR3 protein. The table shows 120,000 or so distinct CDR3 sequences, with roughly 14% occurring only once. The source material was whole blood, sampled in connection with sensitization to the hapten diphenylcyclopropenone (DPC). The receptor source for this set is a woman aged 18-29 years with alopecia areata. Some clones in this sample may be carry-over from other donors' samples. CDR3s include the opening cysteine and the closing phenylalanine or tryptophan. Fields, in order: V gene, J gene, D gene, clone size, CDR3 protein, CDR3 DNA. The D gene is left open where the match is weak. Size tells how often a clone was seen (once, few, many) or the class of an expanded clone, and some rows leave it out.

TRBV12-3/TRBV12-4	TRBJ2-6	.	many	CASSFSGANVLTF	TGTGCCAGCAGCTTCTCTGGGGCCAACGTCCTGACTTTC
TRBV20-1	TRBJ1-5	.	.	CSVGGDQPQHF	TGCAGTGTGGGGGGGGATCAGCCCCAGCATTTT
TRBV11-2	TRBJ2-3	.	many	CASSLMRSTDTQYF	TGTGCCAGCAGCTTAATGCGAAGCACAGATACGCAGTATTTT
TRBV2	TRBJ1-2	.	few	CASKQGSNYGYTF	TGTGCCAGCAAACAGGGTTCAAACTATGGCTACACCTTC
TRBV7-9	TRBJ1-4	.	.	CASSLVPRDGGKLFF	TGTGCCAGCAGCTTAGTCCCCAGGGATGGAGGAAAACTGTTTTTT
TRBV28	TRBJ2-5	TRBD2	.	CASSSTPGSGGDSQETQYF	TGTGCCAGCAGTTCCACCCCGGGTAGCGGGGGAGACTCACAAGAGACCCAGTACTTC
TRBV5-1	TRBJ1-1	.	many	CASSLEGRMNTEAFF	TGCGCCAGCAGCTTGGAGGGGAGGATGAACACTGAAGCTTTCTTT
TRBV30	TRBJ2-5	.	few	CAWSVIRSQETQYF	TGTGCCTGGAGTGTAATCAGGAGTCAAGAGACCCAGTACTTC
TRBV12-3/TRBV12-4	TRBJ1-5	.	many	CASSPRGGGNQPQHF	TGTGCCAGCAGTCCGCGAGGGGGGGGCAATCAGCCCCAGCATTTT
TRBV7-6	TRBJ2-1	TRBD2	.	CASSLVSGASYNEQFF	TGTGCCAGCAGCTTAGTGAGCGGGGCCAGCTACAATGAGCAGTTCTTC
TRBV4-2	TRBJ1-1	.	.	CASSQDPRATEAFF	TGTGCCAGCAGCCAAGATCCAAGGGCCACTGAAGCTTTCTTT
TRBV5-1	TRBJ2-1	.	.	CASSLISEQFF	TGCGCCAGCAGCTTGATTAGTGAGCAGTTCTTC
TRBV7-2	TRBJ2-1	.	.	CASSLAGWGQFF	TGTGCCAGCAGCTTAGCGGGTTGGGGGCAGTTCTTC
TRBV29-1	TRBJ2-1	.	.	CSVGGSPYNEQFF	TGCAGCGTTGGGGGGAGCCCCTACAATGAGCAGTTCTTC
TRBV20-1	TRBJ1-5	TRBD1	.	CSAKSPTGGQNQPQHF	TGCAGTGCAAAAAGCCCGACAGGGGGCCAGAATCAGCCCCAGCATTTT
TRBV3-1	TRBJ1-6	.	few	CASSQGSRVSPLHF	TGTGCCAGCAGCCAAGGGTCGAGGGTTTCACCCCTCCACTTT
TRBV2	TRBJ2-1	.	.	CASRKGSGANEQFF	TGTGCCAGCAGGAAAGGGTCCGGGGCCAATGAGCAGTTCTTC
TRBV7-2	TRBJ2-3	.	.	CASGSLNTQYF	TGTGCCTCAGGCAGCCTTAATACGCAGTATTTT
TRBV12-3/TRBV12-4	TRBJ2-2	.	.	CASSQNDFRTGELFF	TGTGCCAGCAGCCAAAATGATTTTCGAACCGGGGAGCTGTTTTTT
TRBV20-1	TRBJ2-1	TRBD1	many	CSATDRGLYNEQFF	TGCAGTGCTACCGACAGGGGACTCTACAATGAGCAGTTCTTC
TRBV7-7	TRBJ2-2	.	few	CASSLGFLDGELFF	TGTGCCAGCAGCTTAGGATTTTTGGACGGGGAGCTGTTTTTT
TRBV12-3/TRBV12-4	TRBJ1-5	.	.	CASMETVRNQPQHF	TGTGCCAGCATGGAGACAGTCCGCAATCAGCCCCAGCATTTT
TRBV5-1	TRBJ2-5	.	.	CASSVEMGSEETQYF	TGCGCCAGCAGTGTAGAGATGGGATCGGAGGAGACCCAGTACTTC
TRBV2	TRBJ2-2	.	.	CASRFSPSDRGSPGELFF	TGTGCCAGCAGATTTTCCCCCTCGGACAGAGGTTCCCCCGGGGAGCTGTTTTTT
TRBV7-3	TRBJ2-2	TRBD2	few	CASSDQLAGALNTGELFF	TGTGCCAGCAGCGACCAACTAGCGGGGGCGCTGAACACCGGGGAGCTGTTTTTT
TRBV9	TRBJ2-3	.	.	CASSVGVFPGADTQYF	TGTGCCAGCAGCGTAGGGGTCTTCCCGGGGGCAGATACGCAGTATTTT
TRBV11-3	TRBJ1-1	.	few	CASSPGGHLNTEAFF	TGTGCCAGCAGCCCCGGGGGACATCTGAACACTGAAGCTTTCTTT
TRBV7-2	TRBJ1-5	.	many	CASRQGRNQPQHF	TGTGCCAGCAGGCAGGGGCGCAATCAGCCCCAGCATTTT